The T cell receptor (beta chain) described here comes from a study of blood T cell repertoires in COVID-19. Study information: Italy, Spain and the United States were the sources of the convalescent and acute COVID-19 samples. PBMCs, B-cell-depleted T cells, or T cells were the source of the cDNA or gDNA that made up the material.

In the original workflow: Amplifying reference gene primers gave estimates of nucleated cell counts. Sequencing used immunoSEQ multiplex PCR; TCRdb keeps in-frame clones, though not all of them. The V and J calls and clone size were taken over from that table, and D and trimming were inferred from the DNA. The sample contains approximately 5,000 clones, about four fifths of which appear only once. This clone has only one observation. The V gene's germline CDR1 is SGHDT and CDR2 YYEEEE. Trimming removed 4 bases at V and 6 bases at J, with 9 bases between. The CDR3 covers 12 residues. The chain joins TRBV5-6 to TRBJ2-3; D might be TRBD1 (6 bases). The TCR sequence derives from a man in his 70s with active COVID-19. Sequencing was performed on peripheral blood. CDR3 amino acids: CASSEQGDTQYF. The CDR3 nucleotides are TGTGCCAGCAGCGAGCAGGGGGATACGCAGTATTTT.